Here is one T cell receptor (beta chain) with its context. Its antigen is unknown. Qualities for individual bases were not recorded, and no much larger clone is one base off. These data originate in a study of T cell changes during pregnancy in multiple sclerosis (dated by TCRdb to the late 2010s). In terms of the full investigation: The study looked at changes in the T cell repertoire across pregnancy in women with multiple sclerosis.

Preparation of the library involved the immunoSEQ multiplex PCR assay. TCRdb retrieved this table from immuneACCESS and kept in-frame rearrangements only. Not all clones are present; in checked studies, unresolved V genes account for under half, and no reason is known for the remainder. Within this sample are about 110,000 clones, with roughly nine tenths of them counted one time only. The biggest ten clones account for roughly 1.5% of the sample. Including the terminal cysteine and phenylalanine, the CDR3 comprises 16 residues. Only the CDR3 DNA stays, 48 bases, in frame from base 1. Sequences LNHDA (CDR1) and SQIVND (CDR2) are obtained from the germline V gene (reference sequence). V ends up 4 bases short and J 0 bases short, with an unmatched junction base count of 6.

The chain is assembled from TRBV19 and TRBJ1-3; 7 middle bases align to TRBD1. The sequence was collected from a female donor with multiple sclerosis, enrolled in a pregnancy study. Here the sequenced sample was peripheral blood, taken before pregnancy. This receptor carries the CDR3 CASSKPGQSSGNTIYF. The DNA sequence reads TGTGCCAGTAGTAAACCGGGACAGAGCTCTGGAAACACCATATATTTT.